Presented here are 9 T cell receptor beta chains from one specimen sequenced in a study of blood T cell repertoires in COVID-19. Only in-frame clones appear in the TCRdb table, and some are missing; sequencing was by immunoSEQ multiplex PCR. The profile covers about 140,000 clones, with 88% appearing a single time and about 10% taken by the ten largest. The sequenced sample consisted of peripheral blood. Receptors originate from a man aged 45-65 years with active or convalescent COVID-19.

This rearrangement joins TRBV27 to TRBJ2-7; no reliable D call. The CDR3 has 13 residues. Germline V lookup: CDR1 MNHEY, CDR2 SMNVEV (reference sequence). With 5 bases removed from V and 3 bases from J, the gap between germline ends came to 11 bases. DNA of the CDR3: TGTGCCAGCAGTCCACAATTACACTACGAGCAGTACTTC. It translates to CASSPQLHYEQYF.

The chain employs TRBV7-8 and TRBJ2-5; possible D gene TRBD2, 5 bases. V lost 6 bases and J 5 bases, leaving 19 bases between the germline ends. The CDR3 is 15 residues long. Germline V gives CDR1 SGHVS, CDR2 FQNEAQ. CDR3 in DNA: TGTGCCAGCAGAACCACCCTTCGGGGTGGGGAGACCCAGTACTTC. This gives the protein CASRTTLRGGETQYF. Together with reference TRBV7-8 and TRBJ2-5, the CDR3 gives the full variable domain: GAGVSQSPRYKVAKRGQDVALRCDPISGHVSLFWYQQALGQGPEFLTYFQNEAQLDKSGLPSDRFFAERPEGSVSTLKIQRTQQEDSAVYLCASRTTLRGGETQYFGPGTRLLVL.

V usage is TRBV5-1 and J usage is TRBJ2-1; 11 positions match TRBD1. Germline V lookup: CDR1 SGHRS, CDR2 YFSETQ. This CDR3 is built from 15 residues. V lost 5 bases and J lost 2; bases outside the gene matches: 3. The CDR3 DNA reads TGCGCCAGCAGGGTGGGACAGGGGGCCTACAATGAGCAGTTCTTC. Residues: CASRVGQGAYNEQFF.

The J gene is TRBJ1-5, the V gene TRBV4-1; D is uncertain. This CDR3 has 16 residues. The V gene lost 2 bases and the J gene lost 1 base, with 12 bases spanning the gap. Germline-derived CDR1 and CDR2 are MGHRA and YSYEKL. CDR3 bases: TGCGCCAGCAGCCAACAAAATACGGGGAGCAATCAGCCCCAGCATTTT. Encoded protein: CASSQQNTGSNQPQHF.

The chain carries TRBV20-1 and TRBJ2-7; 7 bases agree with TRBD2. The germline CDR1 and CDR2 sequences are DFQATT and SNEGSKA (reference sequence). The CDR3 is made up of 10 amino acids. J lost 9 bases, V lost 6 bases, and 5 bases had no gene match. The CDR3 DNA reads TGCAGTGCAACTAGCGTCGGGCAGTACTTC. Protein product: CSATSVGQYF.

The chain combines TRBV2 with TRBJ1-5; D may be TRBD1 (5 bases). Germline V lookup: CDR1 SNHLY, CDR2 FYNNEI. The germline V and J ends were trimmed by 0 bases and 3 bases, with 9 bases remaining between them. The CDR3 length is 15 residues. The CDR3 protein is CASSEAQGNNQPQHF. DNA of the CDR3: TGTGCCAGCAGTGAAGCGCAGGGAAACAATCAGCCCCAGCATTTT.

The rearrangement links TRBV6-5 to TRBJ2-1; D perhaps matches TRBD2 (5 bases). This CDR3 spans 12 amino acids. Germline loops: CDR1 MNHEY, CDR2 SVGAGI. Deletions cut 0 bases from V and 10 bases from J, with 7 bases between. CDR3 loop: CASSYSKREQFF. The CDR3 DNA reads as TGTGCCAGCAGTTACTCGAAGCGGGAGCAGTTCTTC.

The rearrangement uses TRBV19 and TRBJ2-1; 8 bases align to TRBD2. This CDR3 has 18 residues. The V gene end was trimmed by 10 bases and the J gene end by 8 bases; junction bases not matched to a gene: 25. Germline V gene data show CDR1 as LNHDA and CDR2 as SQIVND (reference sequence). CDR3 protein: CATPGKLRTGGCNHEQFF. CDR3 bases: TGTGCCACCCCCGGCAAACTCCGGACGGGAGGGTGTAATCATGAGCAGTTCTTC.

CDR3 sequence reads: CASSLRLAGGSNEQFF. Written as DNA, the CDR3 is TGTGCCAGCAGCTTGCGACTAGCGGGAGGGTCTAATGAGCAGTTCTTC. V and J are TRBV21-1 and TRBJ2-1; TRBD2, as called in the table, went unchecked against the DNA. TRBV21-1 corresponds to a pseudogene. CDR3 length equals 16 residues.